This is a list of T cell receptor beta chains from one sample in a study of blood T cell repertoires in COVID-19. Sequenced by immunoSEQ multiplex PCR; TCRdb stores in-frame clones only, minus some. The data show around 190,000 clones, roughly 76% seen once. The sequencing input was peripheral blood. The receptors stem from a woman aged 35 to 49 with COVID-19, enrolled during active disease. Both conserved end residues are part of each CDR3. A D gene is named only where the DNA matches it firmly. Expanded clones are given a class, and other clones once, few, many or no size at all.

V,D,size,J,CDR3,DNA
TRBV5-8,TRBD1,.,TRBJ1-4,CASSFRDRSKVATNEKLFF,TGTGCCAGCAGCTTCCGGGACAGGAGCAAAGTTGCAACTAATGAAAAACTGTTTTTT
TRBV5-4,TRBD1,.,TRBJ1-1,CASSSGTDKDEAFF,TGTGCCAGCAGCTCGGGGACAGACAAAGATGAAGCTTTCTTT
TRBV28,.,.,TRBJ1-3,CASSLADVSGNTIYF,TGTGCCAGCAGTTTGGCAGATGTCTCTGGAAACACCATATATTTT
TRBV30,TRBD1,few,TRBJ1-5,CAWSSTGVNQPQHF,TGTGCCTGGAGTTCTACAGGGGTCAATCAGCCCCAGCATTTT
TRBV6-1,.,.,TRBJ1-6,CASSEFGTGPNSPLHF,TGTGCCAGCAGTGAATTCGGAACAGGACCAAATTCACCCCTCCACTTT
TRBV9,TRBD2,.,TRBJ2-1,CASSGGLAVSYNEQFF,TGTGCCAGCAGCGGAGGACTAGCGGTCTCCTACAATGAGCAGTTCTTC
TRBV6-6,TRBD2,.,TRBJ2-7,CASLFMGSGRASNLYF,TGTGCCAGCCTCTTCATGGGTAGCGGGAGGGCCTCTAATCTGTACTTC
TRBV29-1,.,.,TRBJ1-3,CSYSWSSGNTIYF,TGCAGCTACTCCTGGAGCTCTGGAAACACCATATATTTT
TRBV4-1,TRBD1,.,TRBJ1-5,CASSQPLRDRDQPQHF,TGCGCCAGCAGCCAACCCCTCCGGGACAGGGACCAGCCCCAGCATTTT
TRBV29-1,.,.,TRBJ2-2,CSVGTKFGELFF,TGCAGCGTTGGTACTAAGTTCGGGGAGCTGTTTTTT
TRBV28,.,.,TRBJ2-7,CASSLWAAASSSYEQYF,TGTGCCAGCAGTTTATGGGCCGCGGCGTCTAGCTCCTACGAGCAGTACTTC
TRBV19,.,.,TRBJ1-5,CASSIGGLSNQPQHF,TGTGCCAGTAGTATCGGAGGGTTAAGCAATCAGCCCCAGCATTTT
TRBV28,TRBD1,.,TRBJ1-1,CASSLAGTVNTEAFF,TGTGCCAGCAGTTTAGCCGGGACAGTGAACACTGAAGCTTTCTTT
TRBV28,TRBD1,.,TRBJ1-5,CASSSDRESNQPQHF,TGTGCCAGCAGTTCGGACAGGGAGAGCAATCAGCCCCAGCATTTT
TRBV5-1,TRBD1,few,TRBJ2-2,CASSGTGGNTGELFF,TGCGCCAGCAGCGGGACAGGGGGCAACACCGGGGAGCTGTTTTTT
TRBV2,.,.,TRBJ2-7,CASFGQGNHEQYF,TGTGCCAGCTTTGGTCAGGGGAACCACGAGCAGTACTTC
TRBV6-2/TRBV6-3,TRBD2,.,TRBJ2-3,CASSYGTAAAGVAYTQYF,TGTGCCAGCAGTTACGGCACCGCAGCAGCGGGAGTGGCTTATACGCAGTATTTT
TRBV7-3,TRBD2,.,TRBJ2-3,CASSLVGGLAGDTQYF,TGTGCCAGCAGCTTAGTAGGTGGACTAGCCGGCGATACGCAGTATTTT
TRBV18,.,once,TRBJ2-3,CASSPARGSTDTQYF,TGTGCCAGCTCACCCGCCCGGGGGAGCACAGATACGCAGTATTTT
TRBV6-5,.,.,TRBJ2-2,CASIQGPGELFF,TGTGCCAGCATCCAGGGTCCCGGGGAGCTGTTTTTT
TRBV10-2,TRBD2,.,TRBJ2-7,CASRTSGTDEQYF,TGCGCCAGCCGGACTAGCGGGACGGACGAGCAGTACTTC
TRBV14,TRBD1,.,TRBJ2-3,CASSRNRGAEDTQYF,TGTGCCAGCAGCCGAAACAGGGGAGCGGAAGATACGCAGTATTTT
TRBV14,.,.,TRBJ2-1,CASNRVREQFF,TGTGCCAGCAACCGAGTCCGTGAGCAGTTCTTC
TRBV25-1,.,.,TRBJ2-5,CASSPSVGRETQYF,TGTGCCAGCAGTCCGTCGGTGGGGCGAGAGACCCAGTACTTC
TRBV19,.,.,TRBJ1-5,CASSMRQGRLQPQHF,TGTGCCAGTAGTATGAGGCAGGGGCGACTTCAGCCCCAGCATTTT
TRBV6-5,TRBD1,.,TRBJ1-3,CASRSGQGRNTIYF,TGTGCCAGCAGGTCGGGACAGGGAAGAAACACCATATATTTT
TRBV10-3,.,.,TRBJ2-3,CATSSSPDTQYF,TGTGCCACTAGCTCTTCCCCAGATACGCAGTATTTT
TRBV28,.,.,TRBJ2-5,CASSLGAPETQYF,TGTGCCAGCAGTTTAGGAGCCCCAGAGACCCAGTACTTC
TRBV5-6,TRBD2,.,TRBJ2-7,CASSLVPSGRGYEQYF,TGTGCCAGCAGCTTGGTCCCTAGCGGGAGAGGTTACGAGCAGTACTTC
TRBV28,.,.,TRBJ1-2,CASSLTGNYGYTF,TGTGCCAGCAGCCTTACAGGAAACTATGGCTACACCTTC
TRBV5-4,TRBD1,.,TRBJ1-4,CASSLGQGGNEKLFF,TGTGCCAGCAGCCTAGGACAGGGTGGTAATGAAAAACTGTTTTTT
TRBV6-2/TRBV6-3,TRBD2,.,TRBJ2-7,CASSYLLAGAGEQYF,TGTGCCAGCAGTTACCTACTAGCGGGAGCGGGTGAGCAGTACTTC
TRBV4-2,TRBD2,.,TRBJ2-1,CASSQDGRGGYNEQFF,TGTGCCAGCAGCCAAGATGGGCGGGGGGGCTACAATGAGCAGTTCTTC
TRBV3-1/TRBV3-2,TRBD1,.,TRBJ2-2,CASYRTGDFTGELFF,TGTGCCAGCTATCGGACAGGCGATTTCACCGGGGAGCTGTTTTTT
TRBV28,.,once,TRBJ1-2,CASIKGAGEGYTF,TGTGCCAGCATTAAAGGGGCAGGGGAAGGCTACACCTTC
TRBV7-8,TRBD2,.,TRBJ2-1,CASSLTSGGGKQFF,TGTGCCAGCAGCCTTACTAGCGGGGGCGGCAAGCAGTTCTTC
TRBV6-5,.,few,TRBJ2-1,CASSYSITSPSNEQFF,TGTGCCAGCAGTTACTCGATCACTAGTCCCTCCAATGAGCAGTTCTTC
TRBV29-1,.,.,TRBJ2-5,CSVRITGIWETQYF,TGCAGCGTAAGAATTACAGGTATTTGGGAGACCCAGTACTTC
TRBV30,.,once,TRBJ1-2,CAWPGSRGYGYTF,TGTGCCTGGCCGGGTTCCCGAGGGTATGGCTACACCTTC
TRBV28,TRBD1,few,TRBJ1-5,CASSFLGQDTYSNQPQHF,TGTGCCAGCAGTTTCTTGGGACAGGACACTTATAGCAATCAGCCCCAGCATTTT
TRBV6-5,.,.,TRBJ1-4,CASVGLTVGEKLFF,TGTGCCAGCGTAGGCCTGACAGTCGGGGAAAAACTGTTTTTT
TRBV30,.,.,TRBJ1-3,CAWRNPTAGNTIYF,TGTGCCTGGAGAAATCCGACAGCTGGAAACACCATATATTTT
TRBV18,.,.,TRBJ1-1,CASSPYGQLNTEAFF,TGTGCCAGCTCACCGTATGGACAGCTGAACACTGAAGCTTTCTTT
TRBV11-2,TRBD2,.,TRBJ2-7,CASSTSGTSYSQQYF,TGTGCCAGCAGCACATCCGGGACTAGTTATTCTCAGCAGTACTTC
TRBV9,.,.,TRBJ1-5,CASSVDPGRNQPQHF,TGTGCCAGCAGCGTAGACCCGGGTCGCAATCAGCCCCAGCATTTT
TRBV3-1/TRBV3-2,.,.,TRBJ2-2,CASSQLANTGELFF,TGTGCCAGCAGCCAACTAGCGAACACCGGGGAGCTGTTTTTT
TRBV18,.,.,TRBJ2-1,CASSPPGGGAGNEQFF,TGTGCCAGCTCACCACCGGGGGGGGGCGCAGGTAATGAGCAGTTCTTC
TRBV5-6,.,.,TRBJ1-1,CASSLAPDSTEAFF,TGTGCCAGCAGCTTGGCCCCGGACAGCACTGAAGCTTTCTTT
TRBV28,TRBD1,.,TRBJ2-2,CASSAGTGGVGELFF,TGTGCCAGCAGTGCCGGGACAGGGGGCGTCGGGGAGCTGTTTTTT
TRBV9,.,.,TRBJ1-2,CASSGGGAGPAYGYTF,TGTGCCAGCAGCGGAGGGGGGGCAGGCCCAGCCTATGGCTACACCTTC
TRBV10-3,.,few,TRBJ2-3,CAPLGALDTQYF,TGTGCCCCCCTGGGGGCTTTAGATACGCAGTATTTT
TRBV28,TRBD2,once,TRBJ2-5,CASSSPRTSAQETQYF,TGTGCCAGCAGTTCACCCCGAACTAGCGCCCAAGAGACCCAGTACTTC
TRBV27,.,.,TRBJ1-2,CASSPYNSNYGYTF,TGTGCCAGCAGTCCATATAACAGTAACTATGGCTACACCTTC